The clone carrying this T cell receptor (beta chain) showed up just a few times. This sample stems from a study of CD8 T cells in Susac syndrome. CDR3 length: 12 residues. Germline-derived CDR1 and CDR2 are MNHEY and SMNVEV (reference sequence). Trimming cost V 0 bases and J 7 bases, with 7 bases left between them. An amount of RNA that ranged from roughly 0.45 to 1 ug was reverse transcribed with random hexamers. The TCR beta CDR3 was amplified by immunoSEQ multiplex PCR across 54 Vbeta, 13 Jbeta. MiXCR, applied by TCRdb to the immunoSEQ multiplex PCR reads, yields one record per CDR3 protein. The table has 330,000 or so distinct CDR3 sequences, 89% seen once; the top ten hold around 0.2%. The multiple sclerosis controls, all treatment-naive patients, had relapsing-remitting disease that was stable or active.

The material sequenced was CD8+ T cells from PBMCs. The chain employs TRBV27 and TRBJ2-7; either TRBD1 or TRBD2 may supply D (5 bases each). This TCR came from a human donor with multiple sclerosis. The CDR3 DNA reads TGTGCCAGCAGTTTATCTGGGGGTGAGCAGTACTTC. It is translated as CASSLSGGEQYF.